The 25 T cell receptor beta chains below were found in one sample sequenced in a study of blood T cell repertoires in COVID-19. Libraries were prepared by immunoSEQ multiplex PCR; TCRdb keeps only in-frame clonotypes and omits some of them. The sample holds 100,000 to 150,000 clones, 55% to 75% seen once. The material sequenced was peripheral blood. The receptors shown here come from a human donor with acute or convalescent COVID-19. The donor label of this sample is uncertain.

V and J are TRBV3-1 (or the pseudogene TRBV3-2) and TRBJ2-2; 8 nucleotides match TRBD1. The germline V gene encodes CDR1 LGHDT and CDR2 YNNKEL (reference sequence). Unmatched junction bases numbered 7, after V lost 4 bases and J lost 3 bases. The CDR3 spans 16 residues. CDR3 sequence: CASSRWTGKDTGELFF. DNA for the CDR3: TGTGCCAGCAGCCGATGGACAGGGAAGGACACCGGGGAGCTGTTTTTT.

CDR3 protein: CASSYPGGPNNEQFF. The DNA for the CDR3 is TGTGCCAGCAGTTATCCGGGGGGGCCGAACAATGAGCAGTTCTTC. The chain recombines TRBV6-2 or TRBV6-3 with TRBJ2-1; 8 bases map to TRBD2. Germline CDR1 MNHEY, CDR2 SVGEGT. CDR3 length: 15 residues. Losses at the gene ends were 3 bases for V and 5 bases for J; bases not matched to a gene: 6.

V and J are TRBV11-2 and TRBJ1-4; 8 bases map to TRBD1. The CDR3 has 14 amino acids. Losses at the gene ends were 6 bases for V and 6 bases for J; bases not matched to a gene: 6. Germline values: CDR1 SGHAT, CDR2 FQNNGV. DNA of the CDR3: TGTGCCAGCAGTTATGACAGGGGCGATGAAAAACTGTTTTTT. This codes for CASSYDRGDEKLFF.

The genes are TRBV7-3 and TRBJ1-1; D is unclear. With 3 bases removed from V and 2 bases from J, the gap between germline ends came to 7 bases. Germline CDR1 is SGHTA and CDR2 is FQGTGA. The CDR3 loop spans 13 amino acids. As DNA, the CDR3 is TGTGCCAGCAGCTTGAACGGTAACACTGAAGCTTTCTTT. Its translation: CASSLNGNTEAFF. Full variable domain (outside the CDR3, taken from reference TRBV7-3 and TRBJ1-1): GAGVSQTPSNKVTEKGKYVELRCDPISGHTALYWYRQSLGQGPEFLIYFQGTGAADDSGLPNDRFFAVRPEGSVSTLKIQRTERGDSAVYLCASSLNGNTEAFFGQGTRLTVV.

The chain couples TRBV19 to TRBJ1-1, with 8 positions matching TRBD1. CDR1 and CDR2 from the germline V gene are LNHDA and SQIVND (reference sequence). The V and J ends lost 6 bases and 3 bases, in that order; junction bases with no gene match: 6. CDR3 length: 14 amino acids. The CDR3 protein is CASRTRQGYTEAFF. The DNA of the CDR3 is TGTGCCAGTAGGACACGACAGGGGTACACTGAAGCTTTCTTT.

The J gene is TRBJ1-2, the V gene TRBV14; the D gene is possibly TRBD1 (6 bases). The germline V and J ends were trimmed by 6 bases and 6 bases, with 14 bases remaining between them. Germline CDR1 SGHDN, CDR2 FVKESK. The CDR3 is 13 amino acids. The CDR3 nucleotides are TGTGCCAGCAGTCCAGAACAGGGCCATGGCTACACCTTC. Its translation is CASSPEQGHGYTF. The full variable domain, with the rest looked up from reference TRBV14 and TRBJ1-2, is EAGVTQFPSHSVIEKGQTVTLRCDPISGHDNLYWYRRVMGKEIKFLLHFVKESKQDESGMPNNRFLAERTGGTYSTLKVQPAELEDSGVYFCASSPEQGHGYTFGSGTRLTVV.

The chain employs TRBV6-6 and TRBJ2-4, with TRBD1 matching over 9 bases. The CDR3 has 13 amino acids. Germline values: CDR1 MNHNY, CDR2 SVGAGI (reference sequence). V gave up 2 bases and J gave up 16 bases; unmatched junction bases: 9. The CDR3 spells CASSYPGTGTSYF. Here the CDR3 DNA reads TGTGCCAGCAGTTACCCAGGGACAGGGACCTCCTACTTC.

V gene TRBV29-1 combines with J gene TRBJ2-7, with D tentatively TRBD1 (5 bases). Germline V CDR1 and CDR2: SQVTM, ANQGSEA. This CDR3 has 14 amino acids. Trimming cost V 6 bases and J 2 bases, with 17 bases left between them. The CDR3 loop is CSVSRETLPYEQYF. The CDR3 nucleotides read TGCAGCGTGAGCAGGGAAACCTTACCCTACGAGCAGTACTTC.

V and J are TRBV7-8 and TRBJ1-6; 8 positions match TRBD1. J was trimmed by 10 bases and V by 5 bases; bases with no gene match: 13. The CDR3 has 16 residues. Germline V CDR1 and CDR2: SGHVS, FQNEAQ. Here the CDR3 reads CASSPPLQGVKSPLHF. The CDR3 DNA reads as TGTGCCAGCAGCCCGCCCTTACAGGGGGTTAAATCACCCCTCCACTTT.

The rearrangement uses TRBV5-5 and TRBJ2-2, with a tentative D call TRBD1 (5 bases). Germline CDR1 and CDR2: SGHKS and YYEKEE (reference sequence). V was cut by 4 bases and J by 0 bases, with 16 bases left in between. This CDR3 contains 17 residues. Written as DNA, the CDR3 is TGTGCCAGCAGCCTGGGGCAGGGCCAAACGAACACCGGGGAGCTGTTTTTT. Translation: CASSLGQGQTNTGELFF.

This clone was recorded once. The chain links TRBV18 to TRBJ1-1, with D uncertain. Germline values: CDR1 KGHSH, CDR2 LQKENI. The CDR3 contains 13 residues. The germline V and J ends were trimmed by 2 bases and 5 bases, with 9 bases remaining between them. In nucleotides, the CDR3 is TGTGCCAGCTCACCAGAGGTTTCTACTGAAGCTTTCTTT. Translated: CASSPEVSTEAFF. Based on the CDR3 plus reference TRBV18 and TRBJ1-1, the full variable domain is NAGVMQNPRHLVRRRGQEARLRCSPMKGHSHVYWYRQLPEEGLKFMVYLQKENIIDESGMPKERFSAEFPKEGPSILRIQQVVRGDSAAYFCASSPEVSTEAFFGQGTRLTVV.

The rearrangement uses TRBV9 and TRBJ2-6; 7 positions match TRBD1. The V gene end was trimmed by 0 bases and the J gene end by 0 bases; junction bases not matched to a gene: 9. Germline CDR1 SGDLS, CDR2 YYNGEE. This CDR3 spans 19 amino acids. CDR3 nucleotides: TGTGCCAGCAGCGTAGGTCTTCCGGGACAGAGCTCTGGGGCCAACGTCCTGACTTTC. Translation: CASSVGLPGQSSGANVLTF.

The chain carries TRBV5-1 and TRBJ2-7, with D perhaps matching TRBD1 (5 bases). The CDR3 is 15 residues long. CDR1 is SGHRS and CDR2 is YFSETQ in the germline V gene. V lost 0 bases and J 0 bases, leaving 10 bases between the germline ends. Written as DNA, the CDR3 is TGCGCCAGCAGCTTGGTAGGGGCTACCTCCTACGAGCAGTACTTC. This gives the protein CASSLVGATSYEQYF. Looking up the rest from reference TRBV5-1 and TRBJ2-7 gives the full variable domain: KAGVTQTPRYLIKTRGQQVTLSCSPISGHRSVSWYQQTPGQGLQFLFEYFSETQRNKGNFPGRFSGRQFSNSRSEMNVSTLELGDSALYLCASSLVGATSYEQYFGPGTRLTVT.

This sequence joins TRBV9 and TRBJ2-3; 10 nucleotides line up with TRBD1. With 3 bases clipped from V and 1 base from J, the junction kept 2 bases outside the gene matches. CDR1 is SGDLS and CDR2 is YYNGEE in the germline V gene. CDR3 length equals 15 residues. The CDR3 DNA follows: TGTGCCAGCAGCGACGACAGGGGGCGCACAGATACGCAGTATTTT. It translates to CASSDDRGRTDTQYF.

This clone was counted a few times. This sequence joins TRBV6-5 and TRBJ1-2, with 7 bases fitting TRBD1. With V trimmed by 5 bases and J by 4 bases, 4 bases remained unmatched. In germline, CDR1 is MNHEY, CDR2 SVGAGI. The CDR3 is made up of 13 amino acids. Here the CDR3 DNA reads TGTGCCAGCAGTAAGGGGGCAGGCTATGGCTACACCTTC. It encodes CASSKGAGYGYTF.

The J gene is TRBJ1-6, the V gene TRBV5-1, with D hard to call. CDR1 and CDR2 from the germline V gene are SGHRS and YFSETQ. The V end lost 2 bases, the J end lost 1 base, and 7 bases lay between the germline ends. This CDR3 contains 15 residues. CDR3 sequence: CASSLGLSYNSPLHF. Written as DNA, the CDR3 is TGCGCCAGCAGCTTAGGACTATCCTATAATTCACCCCTCCACTTT.

The V and J genes are TRBV5-6 and TRBJ2-3, with D maybe TRBD1 (7 bases). CDR1 is SGHDT and CDR2 is YYEEEE in the germline V gene. CDR3 length: 16 amino acids. Trimming left V 4 bases short and J 6 bases short, with 21 bases between. CDR3 bases: TGTGCCAGCAGCACGGGGGACAGCCCAATCGTGGATACGCAGTATTTT. Protein sequence: CASSTGDSPIVDTQYF. The full variable domain, in which reference TRBV5-6 and TRBJ2-3 provide the parts outside the CDR3, is DAGVTQSPTHLIKTRGQQVTLRCSPKSGHDTVSWYQQALGQGPQFIFQYYEEEERQRGNFPDRFSGHQFPNYSSELNVNALLLGDSALYLCASSTGDSPIVDTQYFGPGTRLTVL.

This clone was observed a single time. The chain combines TRBV4-2 with TRBJ2-3, with 11 bases identical to TRBD2. The junction had 6 bases not matched to a gene; V was cut back by 3 bases and J by 1 base. Germline CDR1 reads LGHNA; CDR2 reads YNFKEQ. This CDR3 is 17 amino acids long. CDR3: CASSQGSTSGGTDTQYF. The CDR3, as DNA: TGTGCCAGCAGCCAGGGCTCGACTAGCGGGGGCACAGATACGCAGTATTTT.

This clone was counted once. The CDR3 region is CASSFTGNYGYTF. The DNA for the CDR3 is TGTGCCAGCAGCTTCACAGGGAACTATGGCTACACCTTC. The gene calls are TRBV9 and TRBJ1-2; D is possibly TRBD1 (6 bases). The CDR3 contains 13 residues. Trimming took 4 bases from V and 2 from J, leaving 9 bases between them. Germline V lookup: CDR1 SGDLS, CDR2 YYNGEE.

The rearrangement uses TRBV28 and TRBJ1-2; tentatively, D is TRBD1 (5 bases). V lost 1 base, J lost 4 bases, and 13 bases lay in between. From germline, CDR1 is MDHEN and CDR2 SYDVKM. The CDR3 contains 15 residues. In DNA, the CDR3 is TGTGCCAGCAGTTTATCCCGACAGCGTTCCTATGGCTACACCTTC. Its translation: CASSLSRQRSYGYTF.

This rearrangement joins TRBV6-5 to TRBJ2-7; 10 bases agree with TRBD2. Germline V lookup: CDR1 MNHEY, CDR2 SVGAGI. V lost 2 bases and J lost 7; bases outside the gene matches: 11. The CDR3 runs 16 residues. CDR3 amino acids: CASSYASGGPSGEQYF. For the CDR3, the DNA is TGTGCCAGCAGTTACGCTAGCGGGGGCCCTTCGGGAGAGCAGTACTTC.

The chain has TRBV9 and TRBJ1-2, with TRBD1 identical over 9 bases. V was pared by 2 bases and J by 4 bases, with 6 bases of the junction left unmatched. CDR3 length equals 15 residues. Germline-derived CDR1 and CDR2 are SGDLS and YYNGEE. This CDR3 reads CASSVTGQGRYGYTF. The CDR3, as DNA: TGTGCCAGCAGCGTGACGGGACAGGGTCGCTATGGCTACACCTTC.

The rearrangement uses TRBV7-9 and TRBJ1-4, with D unresolved. Germline CDR1 SEHNR, CDR2 FQNEAQ (reference sequence). This CDR3 region has 15 residues. V was trimmed by 0 bases and J by 0 bases, leaving 5 bases between them. The CDR3 DNA is TGTGCCAGCAGCTTAGCTGGCACAACTAATGAAAAACTGTTTTTT. Translating it yields CASSLAGTTNEKLFF.

This chain links TRBV19 with TRBJ1-1; a possible D gene is TRBD1 (5 bases). V lost 6 bases and J lost 0, with 14 bases in between. The CDR3 has 15 residues. The germline CDR1 and CDR2 sequences are LNHDA and SQIVND (reference sequence). The CDR3 sequence is CASSELGGMNTEAFF. The CDR3 DNA follows: TGTGCCAGTAGCGAATTGGGGGGGATGAACACTGAAGCTTTCTTT. The full variable domain, rest sourced from reference TRBV19 and TRBJ1-1, is DGGITQSPKYLFRKEGQNVTLSCEQNLNHDAMYWYRQDPGQGLRLIYYSQIVNDFQKGDIAEGYSVSREKKESFPLTVTSAQKNPTAFYLCASSELGGMNTEAFFGQGTRLTVV.

This chain links TRBV7-9 with TRBJ1-5, with 7 nucleotides matching TRBD1. The CDR3 has 16 amino acids. The germline gives CDR1 SEHNR, CDR2 FQNEAQ (reference sequence). With 1 base clipped from V and 0 bases from J, the junction kept 3 bases outside the gene matches. CDR3 sequence (DNA): TGTGCCAGCAGCTTAGGGACAGGAGATAGCAATCAGCCCCAGCATTTT. Protein product: CASSLGTGDSNQPQHF.